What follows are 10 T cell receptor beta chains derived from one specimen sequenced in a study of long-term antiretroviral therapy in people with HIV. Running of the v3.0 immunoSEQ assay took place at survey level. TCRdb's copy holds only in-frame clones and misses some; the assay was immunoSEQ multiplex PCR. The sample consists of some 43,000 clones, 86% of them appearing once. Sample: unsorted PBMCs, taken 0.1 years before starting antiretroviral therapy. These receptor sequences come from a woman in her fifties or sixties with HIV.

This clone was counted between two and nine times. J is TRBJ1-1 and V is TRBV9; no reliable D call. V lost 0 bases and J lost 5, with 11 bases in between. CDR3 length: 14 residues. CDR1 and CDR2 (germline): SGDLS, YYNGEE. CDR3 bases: TGTGCCAGCAGCGTAGCGACTGGGAGGACTGAAGCTTTCTTT. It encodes CASSVATGRTEAFF.

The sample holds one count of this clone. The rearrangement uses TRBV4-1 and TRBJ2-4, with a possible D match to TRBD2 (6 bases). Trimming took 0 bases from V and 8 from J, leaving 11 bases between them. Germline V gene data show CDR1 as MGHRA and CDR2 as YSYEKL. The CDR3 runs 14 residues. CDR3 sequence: CASSQDAGRDIQYF. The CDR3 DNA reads TGCGCCAGCAGCCAAGATGCGGGGCGAGACATTCAGTACTTC.

The CDR3 bases are TGTGCCGGAGTAGCGGGGGGCGACACCGGGGAGCTGTTTTTT. This codes for CAGVAGGDTGELFF. This sequence joins TRBV7-8 and TRBJ2-2, with 10 bases matching TRBD2. After removal of 11 bases from V and 3 bases from J, the junction contained 6 bases not matched to a gene. CDR1 and CDR2 (germline): SGHVS, FQNEAQ. The CDR3 is made up of 14 amino acids.

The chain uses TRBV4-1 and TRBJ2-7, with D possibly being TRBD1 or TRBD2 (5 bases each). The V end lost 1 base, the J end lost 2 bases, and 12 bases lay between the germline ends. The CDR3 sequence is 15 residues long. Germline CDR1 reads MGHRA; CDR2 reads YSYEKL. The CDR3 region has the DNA TGCGCCAGCAGCCAAGGTTCAGGGACCACCTACGAGCAGTACTTC. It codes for CASSQGSGTTYEQYF.

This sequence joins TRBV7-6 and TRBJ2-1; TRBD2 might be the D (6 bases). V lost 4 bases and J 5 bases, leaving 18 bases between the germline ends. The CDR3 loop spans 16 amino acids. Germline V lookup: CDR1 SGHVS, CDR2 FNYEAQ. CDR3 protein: CASSSRGGIRDNEQFF. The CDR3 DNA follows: TGTGCCAGCAGCTCCCGTGGCGGGATTAGGGACAATGAGCAGTTCTTC.

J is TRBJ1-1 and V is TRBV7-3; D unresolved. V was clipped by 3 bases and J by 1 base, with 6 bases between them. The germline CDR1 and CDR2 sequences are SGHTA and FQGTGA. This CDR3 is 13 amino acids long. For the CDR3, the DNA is TGTGCCAGCAGCTTTAAGGGGAACACTGAAGCTTTCTTT. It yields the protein CASSFKGNTEAFF.

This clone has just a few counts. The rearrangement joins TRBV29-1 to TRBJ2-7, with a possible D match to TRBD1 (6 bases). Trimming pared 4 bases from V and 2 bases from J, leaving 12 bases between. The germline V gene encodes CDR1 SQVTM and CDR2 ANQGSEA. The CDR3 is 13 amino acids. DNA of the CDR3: TGCAGCGTTGCCCGAACAGGGACCTACGAGCAGTACTTC. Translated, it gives CSVARTGTYEQYF.

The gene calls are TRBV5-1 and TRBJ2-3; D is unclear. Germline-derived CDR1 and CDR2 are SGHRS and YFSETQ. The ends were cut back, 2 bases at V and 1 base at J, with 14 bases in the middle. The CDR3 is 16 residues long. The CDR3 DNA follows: TGCGCCAGCAGCTTCAAGGGATTCCCCGGCACAGATACGCAGTATTTT. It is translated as CASSFKGFPGTDTQYF.

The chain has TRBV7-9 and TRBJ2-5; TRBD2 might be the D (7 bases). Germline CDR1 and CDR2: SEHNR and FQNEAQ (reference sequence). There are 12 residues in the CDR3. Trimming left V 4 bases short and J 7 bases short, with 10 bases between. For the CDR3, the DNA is TGTGCCAGCAGCTCGCGGGGGCCGACCCAGTACTTC. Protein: CASSSRGPTQYF.

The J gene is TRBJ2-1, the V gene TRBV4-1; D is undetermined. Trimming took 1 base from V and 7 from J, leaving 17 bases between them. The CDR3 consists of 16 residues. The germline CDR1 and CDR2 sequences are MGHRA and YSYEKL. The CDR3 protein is CASSQVGTIGSNEQFF. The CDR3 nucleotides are TGCGCCAGCAGCCAAGTCGGAACTATAGGTAGTAATGAGCAGTTCTTC.